The next 14 T cell receptor beta chains were all read from a single sample in a study of Tregs in tolerant kidney transplant recipients. Some clones are missing from TCRdb's copy, which holds only in-frame ones; the method was immunoSEQ multiplex PCR. The sample includes approximately 15,000 clones, roughly 75% of them seen just once. This material consisted of Tregs from blood, taken before the transplant. The source is a human donor who received a combined kidney and bone marrow transplant.

CDR3 region: CASSLQDTGELFF. As DNA, the CDR3 is TGTGCCAGCAGCTTACAGGACACCGGGGAGCTGTTTTTT. V usage is TRBV7-6 and J usage is TRBJ2-2; D gene ambiguous. CDR1 is SGHVS, CDR2 FNYEAQ, per germline. This CDR3 comprises 13 residues. V dropped 2 bases and J dropped 3 bases, with 4 bases sitting between them.

The chain carries TRBV7-2 and TRBJ2-2; the match to TRBD2 covers 10 bases. Germline V gene data show CDR1 as SGHTA and CDR2 as FQGNSA. CDR3 length: 16 amino acids. With V trimmed by 6 bases and J by 6 bases, 10 bases remained unmatched. The DNA of the CDR3 is TGTGCCAGCAGACGAACTAGCGGGGCCCGCCCCGGGGAGCTGTTTTTT. Encoded protein: CASRRTSGARPGELFF.

The chain employs TRBV29-1 and TRBJ2-3, with D possibly TRBD2 on 5 matching bases. The germline V gene encodes CDR1 SQVTM and CDR2 ANQGSEA. The CDR3 totals 13 residues. V dropped 5 bases and J dropped 0 bases, with 9 bases sitting between them. The CDR3 sequence is CSVNERSTDTQYF. For the CDR3, the DNA is TGCAGCGTTAACGAGCGGAGCACAGATACGCAGTATTTT.

The chain is built from TRBV4-1 and TRBJ2-2; 7 nucleotides align to TRBD1. CDR1 is MGHRA and CDR2 is YSYEKL in the germline V gene. The CDR3 contains 17 residues. The ends lost 0 bases at V and 4 bases at J; junction bases unmatched: 8. The CDR3 coding sequence is TGCGCCAGCAGCCAAGACTTGGGACAGCGACTCACCGGGGAGCTGTTTTTT. Protein: CASSQDLGQRLTGELFF.

The chain has TRBV4-1 and TRBJ2-1; TRBD2 aligns across 9 bases. CDR3 size: 19 residues. Germline V gene data show CDR1 as MGHRA and CDR2 as YSYEKL. With 3 bases clipped from V and 0 bases from J, the junction kept 12 bases outside the gene matches. In nucleotides, the CDR3 is TGCGCCAGCAGCCACCTTCAGGGGCTAGCGGGACACTCCTACAATGAGCAGTTCTTC. Residues: CASSHLQGLAGHSYNEQFF.

The J gene is TRBJ1-2, the V gene TRBV5-6, with D maybe TRBD1 (6 bases). The V gene's germline CDR1 is SGHDT and CDR2 YYEEEE. V lost 4 bases and J lost 6, with 25 bases in between. The CDR3 is 17 residues long. The CDR3 spells CASSPPGLGALGDGYTF. As DNA, the CDR3 is TGTGCCAGCAGCCCCCCGGGCTTGGGGGCGTTGGGGGATGGCTACACCTTC.

V usage is TRBV28 and J usage is TRBJ2-7, with 7 nucleotides matching TRBD2. Trimming took 6 bases from V and 5 from J; bases not matched to a gene: 10. Germline assignment: CDR1 MDHEN and CDR2 SYDVKM. The CDR3 is 14 amino acids. CDR3: CASSPEGLIHEQYF. CDR3 DNA: TGTGCCAGCAGCCCAGAGGGACTAATCCACGAGCAGTACTTC. The variable domain in full, with the rest retrieved from reference TRBV28 and TRBJ2-7, is DVKVTQSSRYLVKRTGEKVFLECVQDMDHENMFWYRQDPGLGLRLIYFSYDVKMKEKGDIPEGYSVSREKKERFSLILESASTNQTSMYLCASSPEGLIHEQYFGPGTRLTVT.

The gene calls are TRBV2 and TRBJ1-1, with unresolved D. CDR1 and CDR2 from the germline V gene are SNHLY and FYNNEI. The CDR3 has 14 residues. The germline V and J ends were trimmed by 7 bases and 3 bases, with 15 bases remaining between them. CDR3 sequence reads: CASNVWASDTEAFF. The CDR3 DNA reads as TGTGCCAGCAACGTGTGGGCCTCGGACACTGAAGCTTTCTTT.

The chain is built from TRBV19 and TRBJ1-5, with D perhaps matching TRBD1 (5 bases). V was cut by 7 bases and J by 1 base, with 17 bases left in between. The CDR3 loop spans 16 amino acids. Germline V gene sequence: CDR1 LNHDA, CDR2 SQIVND (reference sequence). CDR3 residues: CASIGSQGWSNQPQHF. For the CDR3, the DNA is TGTGCCAGTATAGGCTCGCAGGGTTGGAGCAATCAGCCCCAGCATTTT.

The chain combines TRBV18 with TRBJ1-2; 10 bases agree with TRBD1. J lost 5 bases, V lost 1 base, and 16 bases had no gene match. This CDR3 has 19 amino acids. Germline lookup yields CDR1 KGHSH and CDR2 LQKENI. CDR3 protein: CASSPRGTGDLAGAYGYTF. The CDR3 nucleotides are TGTGCCAGCTCACCACGAGGGACAGGGGATCTCGCGGGCGCTTATGGCTACACCTTC.

V is TRBV7-2 and J is TRBJ1-2, with 7 bases aligning to TRBD1. The CDR3 length is 16 residues. The V and J ends lost 7 bases and 3 bases, in that order; junction bases with no gene match: 14. Per germline, CDR1 SGHTA and CDR2 FQGNSA. CDR3 amino acids: CASTSGWDSKYYGYTF. In DNA, the CDR3 is TGTGCCAGCACCTCCGGATGGGACAGCAAATACTATGGCTACACCTTC.

The J gene is TRBJ2-3, the V gene TRBV7-2, with TRBD2 matching 9 bases. The CDR3 covers 13 residues. Germline loops: CDR1 SGHTA, CDR2 FQGNSA. The trim removed 10 bases at V and 5 bases at J, leaving 7 bases unmatched. The CDR3 spells CATGLAVLDTQYF. DNA of the CDR3: TGTGCCACGGGACTAGCCGTACTAGATACGCAGTATTTT.

This clone was picked up a small number of times. The rearrangement links TRBV7-9 to TRBJ2-2, with 10 bases identical to TRBD2. This CDR3 region has 15 residues. Trimming took 4 bases from V and 5 from J; bases not matched to a gene: 4. The V gene's germline CDR1 is SEHNR and CDR2 FQNEAQ (reference sequence). The CDR3 is CASSSAGGKTGELFF. The CDR3 region has the DNA TGTGCCAGCAGCTCAGCGGGAGGGAAAACCGGGGAGCTGTTTTTT.

This clone was counted a few times. The genes are TRBV5-4 and TRBJ2-2, with 14 bases that match TRBD2. V lost 3 bases to trimming and J lost 7 bases; unmatched junction nucleotides: 5. The CDR3 consists of 16 residues. CDR1 and CDR2 from the germline V gene are SGHNT and YYREEE (reference sequence). The CDR3 loop reads CASSSRTSGGIGELFF. The CDR3 coding sequence is TGTGCCAGCAGCTCGCGGACTAGCGGGGGGATCGGGGAGCTGTTTTTT.